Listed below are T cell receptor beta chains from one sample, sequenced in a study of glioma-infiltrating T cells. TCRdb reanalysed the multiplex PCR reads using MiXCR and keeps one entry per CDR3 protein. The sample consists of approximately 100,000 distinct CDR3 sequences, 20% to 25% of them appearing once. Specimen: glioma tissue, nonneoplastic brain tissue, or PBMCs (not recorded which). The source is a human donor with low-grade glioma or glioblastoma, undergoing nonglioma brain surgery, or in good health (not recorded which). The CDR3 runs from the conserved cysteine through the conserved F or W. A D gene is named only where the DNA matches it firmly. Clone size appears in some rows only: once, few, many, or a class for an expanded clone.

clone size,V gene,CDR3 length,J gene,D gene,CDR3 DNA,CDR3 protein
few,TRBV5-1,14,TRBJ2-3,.,TGCGCCAGCAGCTTGCAAAGCGAATCAGATACGCAGTATTTT,CASSLQSESDTQYF
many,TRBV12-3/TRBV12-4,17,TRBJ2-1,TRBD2,TGTGCCAGCAGTTTAGCGCGTGCGGGGGGGCCTGGGGACGAGCAGTTCTTC,CASSLARAGGPGDEQFF
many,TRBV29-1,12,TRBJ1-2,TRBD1,TGCAGCTCCGGATTACAGGGGTATGGCTACACCTTC,CSSGLQGYGYTF
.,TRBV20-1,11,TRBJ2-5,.,TGCAGTGCTCGTATGATGGGGACCCAGAACTTC,CSARMMGTQNF
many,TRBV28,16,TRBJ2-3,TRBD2,TGTGCCAGCAGTTTCCGTCGGGAGGGGAGGTGGGATACGCAGTATTTT,CASSFRREGRWDTQYF
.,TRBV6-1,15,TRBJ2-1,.,TGTGCCACCCTTACGTCAAGAGGGATTTACAATGAGCAGTTCTTC,CATLTSRGIYNEQFF
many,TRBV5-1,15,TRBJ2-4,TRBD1,TGCGCCAGCAGCCAGGACAGGGTCGGAGGGAACATTCAGTACTTC,CASSQDRVGGNIQYF
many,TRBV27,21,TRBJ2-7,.,TGTGCCAGCAGTTTTTCGGTTGTTGAACGGGGGTACGCCCCGAGGACCTACGAGCAGTACTTC,CASSFSVVERGYAPRTYEQYF
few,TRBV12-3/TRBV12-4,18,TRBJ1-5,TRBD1,TGTGCCAGCAGCCCGACAGGGGAGTTAAATATAGGCAATCAGCCCCAGCATTTT,CASSPTGELNIGNQPQHF
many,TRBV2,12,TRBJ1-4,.,TGTGCCAGCAGTGAACTTAATGAAAAACTGTTTTTT,CASSELNEKLFF
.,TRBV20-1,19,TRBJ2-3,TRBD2,TGCAGTGCTAGAGTGCTGCGACTAGCGGGGGCCCCGAGCATAGATACGCAGTATTTT,CSARVLRLAGAPSIDTQYF
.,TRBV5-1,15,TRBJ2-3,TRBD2,TGCGCCAGCAGCACTAGCGGGAGGAGCACAGATACGCAGTATTTT,CASSTSGRSTDTQYF
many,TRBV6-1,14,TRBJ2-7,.,TGTGCCAGCAGTGAAGACAGGGTCAGAAGCGAGCAGTACTTC,CASSEDRVRSEQYF